Given below is one T cell receptor (beta chain) in context. What it recognizes is unknown. PCR was performed a second time for about 7 to 12 cycles using a sample-barcoded 5' primer and a J-beta primer mix. Each CDR3 protein gets one entry after TCRdb re-called the 5' RACE reads with MiXCR. This sample has fewer than 1,000,000 distinct CDR3 sequences, with around 43% found just once. The data were taken from a study of blood T cells in healthy people across ages. Study background: There was about one barcoded beta molecule captured by template switching per two T cells.

Germline V gives CDR1 SGHTA, CDR2 FQGNSA. This CDR3 region has 14 residues. Trimming shortened V by 5 bases and J by 6 bases, and 15 bases separated the two germline ends. Study-wide results and caveats: Among T cells, TCR beta diversity per million cells dropped roughly linearly as age rose. Any conclusive comparison of naive versus antigen-experienced cells was prevented by using unsorted PBMCs.

Per sample, a minimum of 6 million PBMCs were isolated. This sequence joins TRBV7-2 and TRBJ2-3, with D possibly matching TRBD1 (6 bases). Sequenced input: blood. This receptor was obtained from a man between 60 and 75 years old in good health. CDR3 protein: CASSRTVPPDTQYF. DNA for the CDR3: TGTGCCAGCAGCAGGACAGTACCCCCGGATACGCAGTATTTT.